Sequencing of this T cell receptor (beta chain) was carried out in a study of response to subunit inactivated influenza vaccine. Study observations and caveats: Each seasonal influenza vaccination recruits few new T cells, the authors suggested.

Using its own MiXCR run on the RT-PCR reads, TCRdb lists one record per CDR3 protein. The data hold some 480,000 distinct CDR3 sequences, with around 9.9% observed a single time. Concerning this clonotype itself: The antigen is not known.

Germline lookup yields CDR1 SGDLS and CDR2 YYNGEE. The CDR3 contains 11 residues. Trimming removed 3 bases at V and 9 bases at J, with 7 bases between. This sample comprised PBMCs from blood, obtained roughly 6 weeks after vaccination. The chain couples TRBV9 to TRBJ2-1; maybe TRBD2 (5 bases). This TCR came from a man in his fifties or sixties who received an inactivated influenza vaccine. The CDR3 is CASSASSEQFF. The CDR3 coding sequence is TGTGCCAGCAGCGCTAGCAGTGAGCAGTTCTTC.